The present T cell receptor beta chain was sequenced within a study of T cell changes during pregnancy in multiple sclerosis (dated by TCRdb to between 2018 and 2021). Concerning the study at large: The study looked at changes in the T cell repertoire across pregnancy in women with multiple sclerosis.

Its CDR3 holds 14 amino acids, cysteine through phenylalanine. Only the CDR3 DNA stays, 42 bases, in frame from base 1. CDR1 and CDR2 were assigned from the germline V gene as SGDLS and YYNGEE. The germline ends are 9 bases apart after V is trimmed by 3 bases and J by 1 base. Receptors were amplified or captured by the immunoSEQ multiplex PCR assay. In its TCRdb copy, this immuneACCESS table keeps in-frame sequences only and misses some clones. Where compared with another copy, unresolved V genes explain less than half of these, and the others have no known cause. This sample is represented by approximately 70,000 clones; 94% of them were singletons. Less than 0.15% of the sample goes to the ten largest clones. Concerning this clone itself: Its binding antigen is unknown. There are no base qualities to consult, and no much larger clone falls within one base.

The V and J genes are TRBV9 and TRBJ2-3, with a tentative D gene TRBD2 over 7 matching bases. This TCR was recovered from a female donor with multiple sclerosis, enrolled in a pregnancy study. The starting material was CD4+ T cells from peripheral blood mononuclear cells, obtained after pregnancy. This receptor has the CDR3 CASSEGGGTDTQYF. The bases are TGTGCCAGCAGCGAGGGGGGGGGCACAGATACGCAGTATTTT.